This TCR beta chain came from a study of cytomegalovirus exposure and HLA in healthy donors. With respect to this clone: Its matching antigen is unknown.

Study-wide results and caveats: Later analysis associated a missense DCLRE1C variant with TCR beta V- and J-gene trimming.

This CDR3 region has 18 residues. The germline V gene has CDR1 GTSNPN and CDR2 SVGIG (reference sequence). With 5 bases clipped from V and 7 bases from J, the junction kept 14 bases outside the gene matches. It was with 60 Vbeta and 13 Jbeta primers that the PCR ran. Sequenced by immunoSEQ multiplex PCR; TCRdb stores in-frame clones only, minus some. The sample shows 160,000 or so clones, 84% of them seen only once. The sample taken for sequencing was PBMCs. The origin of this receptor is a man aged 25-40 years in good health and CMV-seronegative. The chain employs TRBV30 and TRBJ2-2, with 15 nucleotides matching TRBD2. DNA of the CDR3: TGTGCCTGGTTAAAACCGGGACTAGCGGGGGGCCTCCGCGGGGAGCTGTTTTTT. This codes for CAWLKPGLAGGLRGELFF.